The 11 T cell receptor beta chains in this list originate from one sample, sequenced in a study of cytomegalovirus exposure and HLA in healthy donors. The PCR used 60 Vbeta and 13 Jbeta primers. Only in-frame clones appear in the TCRdb table, and some are missing; sequencing was by immunoSEQ multiplex PCR. In the table there are 180,000 or so clones, roughly 9.4% of which are singletons. The sequenced sample was PBMCs. These receptors were taken from a woman aged 25 to 39 in good health and CMV-seropositive.

This chain uses TRBV6-5 with TRBJ2-2, with 7 nucleotides matching TRBD1. The germline V gene has CDR1 MNHEY and CDR2 SVGAGI. Germline trimming cut 6 bases from V and 0 bases from J; bases unmatched to any gene: 1. CDR3 length: 14 residues. The CDR3 here is CASSGQANTGELFF. CDR3 in DNA: TGTGCCAGCAGCGGACAGGCGAACACCGGGGAGCTGTTTTTT.

This clone was observed a few times. J is TRBJ2-1 and V is TRBV20-1; tentatively, D is TRBD2 (5 bases). This CDR3 spans 10 amino acids. The germline V gene encodes CDR1 DFQATT and CDR2 SNEGSKA (reference sequence). Trimming took 7 bases from V and 7 from J, leaving 8 bases between them. The CDR3 region has the DNA TGCAGTGGAGGGTTAAATGAGCAGTTCTTC. As protein: CSGGLNEQFF.

This chain uses TRBV11-2 with TRBJ2-5; 7 nucleotides align to TRBD2. V gave up 5 bases and J gave up 5 bases; unmatched junction bases: 11. CDR3 length: 15 residues. Looked up from germline, CDR1 is SGHAT and CDR2 is FQNNGV. In DNA, the CDR3 is TGTGCCAGCAGCCTAAAGGGGCGGGAGTGGGAGACCCAGTACTTC. Its protein product is CASSLKGREWETQYF.

In its sample, this clone was seen a few times. The rearrangement links TRBV6-1 to TRBJ2-7, with 7 positions matching TRBD1. J lost 12 bases, V lost 1 base, and 9 bases had no gene match. Per the germline V gene, CDR1 is MNHNS and CDR2 is SASEGT. There are 13 residues in the CDR3. CDR3 coding DNA: TGTGCCAGCAGTGAAGACCGGGACAGCCCGGGGTACTTC. It translates to CASSEDRDSPGYF.

The chain combines TRBV9 with TRBJ1-3; no definite D call. Germline CDR1 reads SGDLS; CDR2 reads YYNGEE. Trimming stripped 0 bases from V and 4 bases from J, with 11 bases between. The CDR3 consists of 15 residues. The CDR3 region has the DNA TGTGCCAGCAGCGTAGGGGTGGGCCCCGGAAACACCATATATTTT. Amino acid sequence: CASSVGVGPGNTIYF.

In this sample, this clone turned up a few times. The rearrangement links TRBV29-1 to TRBJ1-1; perhaps TRBD1 as D (5 bases). From germline, CDR1 is SQVTM and CDR2 ANQGSEA. The V and J ends lost 7 bases and 5 bases respectively, with 20 bases between them. The CDR3 contains 14 residues. The CDR3: CSGTTGGRGTEAFF. DNA of the CDR3: TGCAGCGGAACTACAGGTGGCCGGGGGACTGAAGCTTTCTTT.

The chain recombines TRBV5-6 with TRBJ1-5; 7 nucleotides align to TRBD1. J lost 1 base, V lost 1 base, and 5 bases had no gene match. Looked up from germline, CDR1 is SGHDT and CDR2 is YYEEEE. The length of the CDR3 is 16 residues. CDR3 loop: CASSLFGGQSNQPQHF. CDR3 in DNA: TGTGCCAGCAGCTTGTTCGGGGGACAGAGCAATCAGCCCCAGCATTTT.

This clone showed up just a few times. The rearrangement joins TRBV25-1 to TRBJ2-5; the D gene is possibly TRBD1 (6 bases). This CDR3 has 14 residues. Per germline, CDR1 MGHDK and CDR2 SYGVNS. Trimming took 1 base from V and 4 from J, leaving 10 bases between them. The CDR3 sequence: CASSESRGLETQYF. CDR3 in DNA: TGTGCCAGCAGTGAATCTAGGGGGTTAGAGACCCAGTACTTC.

This clone was recorded a few times. The chain joins TRBV4-1 to TRBJ2-2; 8 nucleotides line up with TRBD1. The length of the CDR3 is 15 residues. Germline V CDR1 and CDR2: MGHRA, YSYEKL. With V trimmed by 4 bases and J by 4 bases, 5 bases remained unmatched. The CDR3 DNA sequence: TGCGCCAGCAGCCCCTGGACAGGGATCACCGGGGAGCTGTTTTTT. Its protein product is CASSPWTGITGELFF.

For this clone: One junction end disagrees with the germline gene, perhaps due to a read error. This chain connects TRBV6-5 to TRBJ2-7; 7 bases are a match to TRBD2. The CDR3 is made up of 12 amino acids. Per germline, CDR1 MNHEY and CDR2 SVGAGI. The CDR3 loop reads CASGGVYYAQYF. The CDR3 DNA follows: TGTGCCAGCGGGGGGGTATACTACGCGCAGTACTTC.

V is TRBV5-6 and J is TRBJ2-2, with D hard to call. The V end was cut by 3 bases, the J end by 1 base, with 4 bases between. The germline V gene has CDR1 SGHDT and CDR2 YYEEEE. The CDR3 length is 13 residues. The CDR3 spells CASSSRNTGELFF. The CDR3 nucleotides read TGTGCCAGCAGCTCCCGGAACACCGGGGAGCTGTTTTTT.